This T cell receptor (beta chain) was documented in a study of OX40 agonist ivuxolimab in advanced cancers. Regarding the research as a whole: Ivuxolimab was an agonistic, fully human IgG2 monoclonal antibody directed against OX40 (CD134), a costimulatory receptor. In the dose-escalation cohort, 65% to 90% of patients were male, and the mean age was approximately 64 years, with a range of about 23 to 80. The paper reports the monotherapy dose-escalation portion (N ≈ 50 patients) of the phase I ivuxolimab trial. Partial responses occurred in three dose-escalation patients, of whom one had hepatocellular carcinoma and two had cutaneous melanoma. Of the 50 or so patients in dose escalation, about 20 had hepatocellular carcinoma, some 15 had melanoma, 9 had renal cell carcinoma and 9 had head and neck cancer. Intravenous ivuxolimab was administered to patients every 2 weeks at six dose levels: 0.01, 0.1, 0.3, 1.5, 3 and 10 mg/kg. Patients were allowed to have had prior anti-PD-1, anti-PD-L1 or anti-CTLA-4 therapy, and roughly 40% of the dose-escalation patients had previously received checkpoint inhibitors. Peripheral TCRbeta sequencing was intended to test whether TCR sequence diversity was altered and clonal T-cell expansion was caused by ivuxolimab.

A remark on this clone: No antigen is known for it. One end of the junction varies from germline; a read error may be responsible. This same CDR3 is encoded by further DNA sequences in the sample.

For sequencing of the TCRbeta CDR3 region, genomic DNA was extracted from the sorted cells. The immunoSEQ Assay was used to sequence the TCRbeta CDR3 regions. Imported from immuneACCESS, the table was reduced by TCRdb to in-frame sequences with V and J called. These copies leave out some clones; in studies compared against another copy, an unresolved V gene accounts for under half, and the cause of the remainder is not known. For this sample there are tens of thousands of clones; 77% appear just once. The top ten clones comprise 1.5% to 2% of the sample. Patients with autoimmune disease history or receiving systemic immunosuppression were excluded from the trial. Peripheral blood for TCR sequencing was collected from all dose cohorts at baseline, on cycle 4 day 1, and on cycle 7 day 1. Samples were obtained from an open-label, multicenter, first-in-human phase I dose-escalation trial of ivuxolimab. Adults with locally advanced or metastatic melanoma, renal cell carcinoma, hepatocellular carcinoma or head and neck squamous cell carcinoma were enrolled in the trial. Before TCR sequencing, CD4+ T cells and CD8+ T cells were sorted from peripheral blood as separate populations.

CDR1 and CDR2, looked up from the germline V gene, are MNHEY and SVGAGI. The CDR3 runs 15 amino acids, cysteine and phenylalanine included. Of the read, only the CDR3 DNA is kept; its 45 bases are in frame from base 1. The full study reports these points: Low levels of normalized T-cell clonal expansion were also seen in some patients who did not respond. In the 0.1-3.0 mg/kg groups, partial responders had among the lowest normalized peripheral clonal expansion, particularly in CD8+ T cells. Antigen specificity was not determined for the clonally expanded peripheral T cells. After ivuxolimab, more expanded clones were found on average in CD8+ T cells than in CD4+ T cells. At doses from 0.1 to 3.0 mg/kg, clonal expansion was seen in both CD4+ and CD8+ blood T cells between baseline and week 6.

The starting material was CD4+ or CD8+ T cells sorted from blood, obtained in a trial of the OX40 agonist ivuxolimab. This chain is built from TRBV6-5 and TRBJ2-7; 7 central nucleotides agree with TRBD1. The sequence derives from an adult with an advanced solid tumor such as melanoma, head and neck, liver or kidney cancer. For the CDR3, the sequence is CASSYSRDSTYEQYF. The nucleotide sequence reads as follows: TGTGCCAGCAGTTACTCGAGGGACAGTACCTACGAGCAATACTTC.